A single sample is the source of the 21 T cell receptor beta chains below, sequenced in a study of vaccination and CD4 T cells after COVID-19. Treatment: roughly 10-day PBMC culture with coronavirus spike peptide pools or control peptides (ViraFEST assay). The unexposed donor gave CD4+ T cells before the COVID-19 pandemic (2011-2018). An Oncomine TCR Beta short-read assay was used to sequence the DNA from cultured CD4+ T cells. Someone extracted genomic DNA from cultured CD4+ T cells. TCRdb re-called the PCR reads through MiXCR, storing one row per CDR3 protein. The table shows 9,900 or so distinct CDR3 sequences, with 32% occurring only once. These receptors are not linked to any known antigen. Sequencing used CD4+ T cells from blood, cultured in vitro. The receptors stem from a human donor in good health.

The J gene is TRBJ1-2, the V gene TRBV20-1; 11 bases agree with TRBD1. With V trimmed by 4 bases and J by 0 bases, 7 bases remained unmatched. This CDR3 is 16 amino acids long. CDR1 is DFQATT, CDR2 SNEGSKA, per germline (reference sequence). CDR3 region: CSATRRDRGSNYGYTF. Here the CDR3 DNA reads TGCAGTGCTACCCGGCGGGACAGGGGGTCTAACTATGGCTACACCTTC.

DNA of the CDR3: TGTGCCATCAGTGCGGCAGATACGCAGTATTTT. This encodes CAISAADTQYF. The rearrangement joins TRBV10-3 to TRBJ2-3; D gene ambiguous. The CDR3 loop spans 11 amino acids. V was pared by 4 bases and J by 4 bases, with 3 bases between. Germline-derived CDR1 and CDR2 are ENHRY and SYGVKD.

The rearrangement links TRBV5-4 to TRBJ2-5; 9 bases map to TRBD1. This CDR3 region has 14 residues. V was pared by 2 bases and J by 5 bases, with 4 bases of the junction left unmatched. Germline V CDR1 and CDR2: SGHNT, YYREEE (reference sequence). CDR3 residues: CASSLGQGRETQYF. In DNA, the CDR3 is TGTGCCAGCAGCTTAGGACAGGGGAGGGAGACCCAGTACTTC.

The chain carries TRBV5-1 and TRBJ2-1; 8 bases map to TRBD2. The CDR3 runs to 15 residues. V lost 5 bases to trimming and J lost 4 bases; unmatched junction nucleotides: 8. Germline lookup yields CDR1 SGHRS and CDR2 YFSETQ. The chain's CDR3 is CASSLDGRGYNEQFF. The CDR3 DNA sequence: TGCGCCAGCAGTCTGGACGGGAGGGGGTACAATGAGCAGTTCTTC.

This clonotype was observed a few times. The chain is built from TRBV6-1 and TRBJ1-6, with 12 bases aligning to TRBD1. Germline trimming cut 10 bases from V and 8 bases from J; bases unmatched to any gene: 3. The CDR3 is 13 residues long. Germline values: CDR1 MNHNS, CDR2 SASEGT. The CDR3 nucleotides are TGTGCCACCGGGACAGGGGGCGATTCACCCCTCCACTTT. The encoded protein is CATGTGGDSPLHF.

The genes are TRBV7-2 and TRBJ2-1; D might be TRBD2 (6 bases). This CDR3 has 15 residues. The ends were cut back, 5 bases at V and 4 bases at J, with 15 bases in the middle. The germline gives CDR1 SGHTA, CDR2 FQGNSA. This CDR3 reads CASSRPEEGYNEQFF. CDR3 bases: TGTGCCAGCAGCCGCCCGGAGGAGGGATACAATGAGCAGTTCTTC.

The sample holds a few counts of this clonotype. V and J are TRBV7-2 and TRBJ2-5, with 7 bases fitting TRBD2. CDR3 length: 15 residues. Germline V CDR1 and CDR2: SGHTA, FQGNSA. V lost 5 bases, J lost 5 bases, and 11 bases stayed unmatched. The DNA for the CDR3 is TGTGCCAGCAGCCCGGGGCTTGCGCGGGAGGAGACCCAGTACTTC. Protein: CASSPGLAREETQYF.

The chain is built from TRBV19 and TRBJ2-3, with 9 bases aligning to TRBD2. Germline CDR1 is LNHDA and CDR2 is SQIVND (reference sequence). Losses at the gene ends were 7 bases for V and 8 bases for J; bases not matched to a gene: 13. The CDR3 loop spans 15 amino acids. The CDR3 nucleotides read TGTGCCAGTAACATGGGGACTAGCAGTCATGGTACGCAGTATTTT. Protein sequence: CASNMGTSSHGTQYF.

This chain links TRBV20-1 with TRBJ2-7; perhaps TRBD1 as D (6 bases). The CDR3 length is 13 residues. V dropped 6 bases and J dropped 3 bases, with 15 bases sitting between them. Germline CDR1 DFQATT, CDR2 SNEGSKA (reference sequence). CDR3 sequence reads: CSAAQGSFYEQYF. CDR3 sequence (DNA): TGCAGTGCCGCGCAGGGGAGTTTCTACGAGCAGTACTTC.

The CDR3 here is CASSLGPANTGELFF. DNA of the CDR3: TGTGCCAGCAGCTTGGGGCCAGCCAACACCGGGGAGCTGTTTTTT. This chain connects TRBV7-9 to TRBJ2-2; D might be TRBD1 (5 bases). CDR1 is SEHNR and CDR2 is FQNEAQ in the germline V gene (reference sequence). The CDR3 sequence is 15 residues long. The V end was cut by 3 bases, the J end by 2 bases, with 10 bases between.

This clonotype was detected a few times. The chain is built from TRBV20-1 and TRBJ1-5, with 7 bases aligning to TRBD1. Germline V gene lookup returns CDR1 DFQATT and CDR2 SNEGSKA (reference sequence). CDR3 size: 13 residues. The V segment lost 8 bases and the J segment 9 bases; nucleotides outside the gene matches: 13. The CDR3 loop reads CSPGGTVMGPQHF. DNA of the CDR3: TGCAGTCCCGGAGGGACAGTGATGGGGCCCCAGCATTTT.

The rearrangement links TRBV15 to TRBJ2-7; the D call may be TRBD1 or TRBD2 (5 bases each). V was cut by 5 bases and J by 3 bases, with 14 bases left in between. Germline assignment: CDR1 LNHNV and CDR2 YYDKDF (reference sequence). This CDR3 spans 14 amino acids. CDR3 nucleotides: TGTGCCACCAGCCTCGGGACCGAGTTCTACGAGCAGTACTTC. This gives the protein CATSLGTEFYEQYF.

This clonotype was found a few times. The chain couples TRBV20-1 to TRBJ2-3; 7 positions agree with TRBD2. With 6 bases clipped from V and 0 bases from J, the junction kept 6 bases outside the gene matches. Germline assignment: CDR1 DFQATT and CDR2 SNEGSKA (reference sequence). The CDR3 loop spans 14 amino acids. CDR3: CSAGEGTSTDTQYF. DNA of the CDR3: TGCAGTGCCGGGGAGGGGACTAGCACAGATACGCAGTATTTT.

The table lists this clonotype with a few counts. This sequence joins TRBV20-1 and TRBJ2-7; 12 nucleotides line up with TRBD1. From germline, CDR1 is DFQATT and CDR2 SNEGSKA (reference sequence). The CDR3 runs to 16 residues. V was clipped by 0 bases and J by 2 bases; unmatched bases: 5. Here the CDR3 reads CSARDPGQGAPYEQYF. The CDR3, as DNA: TGCAGTGCTAGAGACCCGGGACAGGGGGCCCCCTACGAGCAGTACTTC.

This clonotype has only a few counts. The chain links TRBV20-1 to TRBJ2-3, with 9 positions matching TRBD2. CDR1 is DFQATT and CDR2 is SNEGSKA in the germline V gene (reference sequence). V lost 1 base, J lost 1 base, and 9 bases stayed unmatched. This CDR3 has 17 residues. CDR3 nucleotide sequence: TGCAGTGCTAGAGGTCCAATAGCGGGAGTGGGCACAGATACGCAGTATTTT. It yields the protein CSARGPIAGVGTDTQYF.

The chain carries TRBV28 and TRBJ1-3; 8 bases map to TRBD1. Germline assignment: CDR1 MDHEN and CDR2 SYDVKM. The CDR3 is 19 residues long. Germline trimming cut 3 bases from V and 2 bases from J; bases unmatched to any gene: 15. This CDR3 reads CASSLGLGGRGRPGNTIYF. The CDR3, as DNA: TGTGCCAGCAGTTTGGGCCTCGGTGGCAGGGGGCGCCCTGGAAACACCATATATTTT.

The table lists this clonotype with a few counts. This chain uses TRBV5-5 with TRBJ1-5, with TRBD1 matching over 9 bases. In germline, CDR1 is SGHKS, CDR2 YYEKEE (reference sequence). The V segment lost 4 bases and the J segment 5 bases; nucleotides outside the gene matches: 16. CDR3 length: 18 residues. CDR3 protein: CASSATFRDRVLHQPQHF. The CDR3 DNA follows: TGTGCCAGCAGCGCCACTTTCCGGGACAGGGTTTTACATCAGCCCCAGCATTTT.

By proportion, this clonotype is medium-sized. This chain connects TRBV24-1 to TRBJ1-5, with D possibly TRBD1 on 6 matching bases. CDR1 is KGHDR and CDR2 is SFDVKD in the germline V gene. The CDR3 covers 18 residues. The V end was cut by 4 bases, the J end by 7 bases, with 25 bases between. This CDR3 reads CATSELGDRRASGQPQHF. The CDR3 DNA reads TGTGCCACCAGTGAGTTGGGCGACAGGAGAGCATCAGGGCAGCCCCAGCATTTT.

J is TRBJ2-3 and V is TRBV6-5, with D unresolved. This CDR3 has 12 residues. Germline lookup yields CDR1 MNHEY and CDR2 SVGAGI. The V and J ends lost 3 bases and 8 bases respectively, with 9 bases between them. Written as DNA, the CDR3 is TGTGCCAGCAGTTATCTACGTGGTACGCAGTATTTT. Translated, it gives CASSYLRGTQYF.

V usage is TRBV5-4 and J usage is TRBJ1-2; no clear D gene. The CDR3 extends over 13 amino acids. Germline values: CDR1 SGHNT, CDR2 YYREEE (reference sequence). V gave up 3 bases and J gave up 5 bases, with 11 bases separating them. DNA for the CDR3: TGTGCCAGCAGCTCCGGGTCCCAATATGGCTACACCTTC. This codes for CASSSGSQYGYTF.

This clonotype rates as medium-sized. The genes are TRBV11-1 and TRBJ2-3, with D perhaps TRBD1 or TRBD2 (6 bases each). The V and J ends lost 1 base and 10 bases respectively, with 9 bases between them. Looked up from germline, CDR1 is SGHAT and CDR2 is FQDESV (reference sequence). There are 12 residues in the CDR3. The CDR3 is CASSLDREAQYF. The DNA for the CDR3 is TGTGCCAGCAGCTTAGACAGGGAGGCGCAGTATTTT. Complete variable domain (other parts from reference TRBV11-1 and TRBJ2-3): EAEVAQSPRYKITEKSQAVAFWCDPISGHATLYWYRQILGQGPELLVQFQDESVVDDSQLPKDRFSAERLKGVDSTLKIQPAELGDSAMYLCASSLDREAQYFGPGTRLTVL.